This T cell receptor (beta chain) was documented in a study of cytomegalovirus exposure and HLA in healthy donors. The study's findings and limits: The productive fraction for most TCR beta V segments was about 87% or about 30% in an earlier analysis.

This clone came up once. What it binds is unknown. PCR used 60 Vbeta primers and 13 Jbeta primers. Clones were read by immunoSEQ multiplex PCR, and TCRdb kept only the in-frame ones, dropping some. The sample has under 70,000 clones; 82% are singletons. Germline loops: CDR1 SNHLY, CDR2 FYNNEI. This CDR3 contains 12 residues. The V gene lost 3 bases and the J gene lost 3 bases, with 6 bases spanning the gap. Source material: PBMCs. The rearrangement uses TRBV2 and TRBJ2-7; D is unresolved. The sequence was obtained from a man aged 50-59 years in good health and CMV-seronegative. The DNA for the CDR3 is TGTGCCAGCAGTGAGAACAGCTACGAGCAGTACTTC. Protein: CASSENSYEQYF.